The next 11 T cell receptor beta chains were all read from a single sample in a study of T cell responses to AZD1222 COVID-19 vaccine. Data came from immunoSEQ multiplex PCR; TCRdb stores just in-frame clones and leaves some out. Here the sample spans some 83,000 clones, roughly 82% being singletons. The sequencing here drew on peripheral blood, taken on day 0 of AZD1222 vaccination. These receptors came from an adult in good health.

The V and J genes are TRBV3-1 (or the pseudogene TRBV3-2) and TRBJ2-5; tentatively, D is TRBD1 or TRBD2 (5 bases each). Germline lookup yields CDR1 LGHDT and CDR2 YNNKEL (reference sequence). This CDR3 is built from 14 residues. Trimming stripped 4 bases from V and 5 bases from J, with 14 bases between. The CDR3 here is CASSLGAGGETQYF. The CDR3 nucleotides read TGTGCCAGCAGCCTTGGGGCGGGTGGGGAGACCCAGTACTTC.

The rearrangement joins TRBV10-3 to TRBJ1-4, with TRBD1 matching 7 bases. The J segment lost 7 bases and the V segment lost 10 bases, leaving 12 bases of the junction unmatched. The CDR3 totals 14 residues. Germline CDR1 ENHRY, CDR2 SYGVKD. The CDR3 bases are TGTGCCACCGGGGGAGGGAGGGGGCTTGAAAAACTGTTTTTT. Residues: CATGGGRGLEKLFF.

CDR3 sequence reads: CASRPDREETQYF. The DNA for the CDR3 is TGTGCCAGCAGACCGGACAGGGAGGAGACCCAGTACTTC. The V and J genes are TRBV7-9 and TRBJ2-5; TRBD1 agrees at 8 bases. The germline CDR1 and CDR2 sequences are SEHNR and FQNEAQ (reference sequence). V trimming: 6 bases; J trimming: 5 bases; junction bases outside the gene matches: 5. The CDR3 spans 13 residues.

The genes are TRBV3-1 (or the pseudogene TRBV3-2) and TRBJ1-6; possible D gene TRBD1, 6 bases. CDR1 LGHDT and CDR2 YNNKEL come from the germline V gene (reference sequence). V was trimmed by 4 bases and J by 9 bases, leaving 13 bases between them. This CDR3 comprises 14 residues. As DNA, the CDR3 is TGTGCCAGCAGCCTGGCAAACAGGGCTTCACCCCTCCACTTT. Translation gives CASSLANRASPLHF.

The chain carries TRBV2 and TRBJ1-1; TRBD1 matches at 7 bases. The CDR3 runs to 9 residues. V shed 10 bases, J shed 11 bases, and the junction held 4 bases outside the gene matches. The germline CDR1 and CDR2 sequences are SNHLY and FYNNEI. CDR3 amino acids: CATRGGAFF. The CDR3 bases are TGTGCCACCAGGGGGGGGGCTTTCTTT.

The chain uses TRBV23-1 and TRBJ1-6; 11 bases agree with TRBD1. TRBV23-1 carries the ORF label, with uncertain function. This CDR3 spans 18 amino acids. V dropped 2 bases and J dropped 5; count of bases not matched to a gene: 8. In DNA form, the CDR3 reads TGCGCCAGCAGTCAAGGGGACAGGGGGAACCAAAATAATTCACCCCTCCACTTT. Amino acids: CASSQGDRGNQNNSPLHF.

This chain joins TRBV19 and TRBJ1-1, with 8 bases lining up with TRBD1. Germline V gene data show CDR1 as LNHDA and CDR2 as SQIVND (reference sequence). There are 13 residues in the CDR3. Unmatched junction bases numbered 8, after V lost 4 bases and J lost 10 bases. This CDR3 reads CASSKQGASGAFF. CDR3 sequence (DNA): TGTGCCAGTAGTAAGCAGGGGGCGAGTGGAGCTTTCTTT.

The chain employs TRBV28 and TRBJ1-6, with TRBD1 as a possible D gene (6 bases). The CDR3 contains 13 residues. The germline CDR1 and CDR2 sequences are MDHEN and SYDVKM. The ends were cut back, 8 bases at V and 10 bases at J, with 15 bases in the middle. CDR3 in amino acids: CASLDSGPSPLHF. The CDR3, as DNA: TGTGCCAGCCTGGACAGTGGCCCATCACCCCTCCACTTT.

The rearrangement uses TRBV6-4 and TRBJ1-2; 8 nucleotides line up with TRBD1. In germline, CDR1 is MRHNA, CDR2 SNTAGT. This CDR3 region has 13 residues. V was pared by 3 bases and J by 4 bases, with 1 base of the junction left unmatched. CDR3 in amino acids: CASSEGQAYGYTF. CDR3 coding DNA: TGTGCCAGCAGTGAGGGACAGGCCTATGGCTACACCTTC.

The chain recombines TRBV10-3 with TRBJ2-1, with 7 positions matching TRBD2. The CDR3 is 14 residues long. Germline values: CDR1 ENHRY, CDR2 SYGVKD. The ends lost 7 bases at V and 7 bases at J; junction bases unmatched: 10. CDR3: CAITGGDSGNEQFF. The DNA of the CDR3 is TGTGCCATCACTGGGGGGGACTCGGGGAATGAGCAGTTCTTC.

In this sample, this clone turned up once. J is TRBJ2-1 and V is TRBV7-9; 10 nucleotides align to TRBD2. Germline trimming cut 3 bases from V and 0 bases from J; bases unmatched to any gene: 2. Germline CDR1 reads SEHNR; CDR2 reads FQNEAQ (reference sequence). The CDR3 length is 16 residues. CDR3 loop: CASSLPSGSSYNEQFF. DNA for the CDR3: TGTGCCAGCAGCTTGCCTAGCGGGAGCTCCTACAATGAGCAGTTCTTC.